The sequence of this T cell receptor (beta chain) was determined in a study of T cell responses to AZD1222 COVID-19 vaccine. Points from the study as a whole: Spike was spanned by vaccine-associated CD4 TCRs, which were dominant at 160-218 and 743-854.

Assay: immunoSEQ multiplex PCR; the TCRdb copy retains only in-frame clones and omits some. This sample carries 65,000 to 85,000 clones, 88% of them seen once, and the ten largest clones take about 9%. Remarks on this clone: Antigen specificity is unknown.

The CDR3 is 13 amino acids. Trimming stripped 4 bases from V and 3 bases from J, with 9 bases between. CDR1 and CDR2 (germline): MDHEN, SYDVKM. The TCR sequence derives from an adult who received the MenACWY meningococcal vaccine as a control. This specimen consisted of peripheral blood, obtained 28 days after the second dose of the MenACWY control vaccine. The V call is TRBV28, the J call TRBJ1-1, with D possibly matching TRBD1 (6 bases). The chain's CDR3 is CASSSHRDTEAFF. DNA for the CDR3: TGTGCCAGCAGTTCCCACAGGGACACTGAAGCTTTCTTT. The full variable domain, in which reference TRBV28 and TRBJ1-1 provide the parts outside the CDR3, is DVKVTQSSRYLVKRTGEKVFLECVQDMDHENMFWYRQDPGLGLRLIYFSYDVKMKEKGDIPEGYSVSREKKERFSLILESASTNQTSMYLCASSSHRDTEAFFGQGTRLTVV.